These 32 T cell receptor beta chains were sequenced from one sample in a study of blood T cell repertoires in COVID-19. Data came from immunoSEQ multiplex PCR; TCRdb stores just in-frame clones and leaves some out. The sample records about 230,000 clones, 84% being singletons. Sequenced material: peripheral blood. These receptors originate from a woman between 35 and 50 years old who had recovered from COVID-19.

The J gene is TRBJ2-3, the V gene TRBV14, with 7 bases lining up with TRBD2. After removal of 4 bases from V and 6 bases from J, the junction contained 10 bases not matched to a gene. Per the germline V gene, CDR1 is SGHDN and CDR2 is FVKESK. The CDR3 covers 15 residues. CDR3 sequence reads: CASSLLEPGRDTQYF. The CDR3 region has the DNA TGTGCCAGCAGCCTTCTTGAGCCCGGGAGGGATACGCAGTATTTT.

The rearrangement joins TRBV2 to TRBJ1-3, with a possible D match to TRBD1 (5 bases). The CDR3 length is 17 residues. The V end lost 2 bases, the J end lost 0 bases, and 14 bases lay between the germline ends. Germline V gene sequence: CDR1 SNHLY, CDR2 FYNNEI. CDR3 residues: CASSEWGWGDSGNTIYF. Written as DNA, the CDR3 is TGTGCCAGCAGTGAATGGGGCTGGGGGGACTCTGGAAACACCATATATTTT.

The chain uses TRBV4-3 and TRBJ2-1, with D possibly matching TRBD1 (6 bases). CDR1 LGHNA and CDR2 YSLEER come from the germline V gene. The CDR3 runs 17 residues. Trimming removed 0 bases from V and 5 bases from J, with 17 bases in between. The CDR3 here is CASSQDTPGALNNEQFF. The CDR3 DNA reads TGCGCCAGCAGCCAAGATACTCCAGGGGCGCTTAACAATGAGCAGTTCTTC.

The CDR3 region has the DNA TGTGCCAGCAGCCCGAACCTCCGGGACAGCCTCACCCAAGCTTTCTTT. Its translation is CASSPNLRDSLTQAFF. V is TRBV13 and J is TRBJ1-1, with 7 bases fitting TRBD1. This CDR3 has 16 amino acids. V lost 5 bases and J lost 9; bases outside the gene matches: 18. CDR1 and CDR2 from the germline V gene are PRHDT and FYEKMQ (reference sequence).

The gene calls are TRBV28 and TRBJ2-3; 10 bases fit TRBD2. Germline V lookup: CDR1 MDHEN, CDR2 SYDVKM. This CDR3 comprises 16 residues. V was clipped by 3 bases and J by 2 bases; unmatched bases: 5. The CDR3 DNA reads TGTGCCAGCAGTTTGGGAACTAGCGGGGACACAGATACGCAGTATTTT. This translates into CASSLGTSGDTDTQYF.

V gene TRBV5-4 combines with J gene TRBJ2-3; TRBD2 aligns across 9 bases. This CDR3 has 17 amino acids. The trim removed 4 bases at V and 6 bases at J, leaving 15 bases unmatched. Germline V gene sequence: CDR1 SGHNT, CDR2 YYREEE (reference sequence). In nucleotides, the CDR3 is TGTGCCAGCAGCGCCGCAAGTGTGCGGGGGGGCGTGGATACGCAGTATTTT. Translating it yields CASSAASVRGGVDTQYF.

The chain couples TRBV27 to TRBJ1-1; perhaps TRBD1 as D (5 bases). From germline, CDR1 is MNHEY and CDR2 SMNVEV (reference sequence). Trimming cost V 7 bases and J 4 bases, with 16 bases left between them. CDR3 length: 14 residues. The CDR3 sequence: CASMNRILATEAFF. CDR3 coding DNA: TGTGCCAGCATGAACAGGATCTTAGCCACTGAAGCTTTCTTT.

The CDR3 is CASSRDTVTEAFF. CDR3 DNA: TGCGCCAGCAGCAGGGACACCGTCACTGAAGCTTTCTTT. The chain is built from TRBV5-1 and TRBJ1-1, with TRBD1 as a possible D gene (6 bases). CDR3 length: 13 amino acids. Trimming left V 4 bases short and J 4 bases short, with 11 bases between. Germline CDR1 reads SGHRS; CDR2 reads YFSETQ.

The V and J genes are TRBV4-3 and TRBJ1-1; no reliable D call. Trimming removed 0 bases from V and 4 bases from J, with 6 bases in between. The CDR3 consists of 13 residues. Germline V gene lookup returns CDR1 LGHNA and CDR2 YSLEER. CDR3 in amino acids: CASSQEQSTEAFF. Written as DNA, the CDR3 is TGCGCCAGCAGCCAAGAACAGAGCACTGAAGCTTTCTTT.

The V and J genes are TRBV4-1 and TRBJ1-1, with 8 positions matching TRBD1. CDR1 and CDR2 (germline): MGHRA, YSYEKL. The CDR3 is 15 residues long. J lost 2 bases, V lost 3 bases, and 5 bases had no gene match. Written as DNA, the CDR3 is TGCGCCAGCAGCCACAAACAGGGGGTAAACACTGAAGCTTTCTTT. Its protein product is CASSHKQGVNTEAFF.

The CDR3 DNA is TGTGCCAGTAAAGACAGAAATAATTCACCCCTCCACTTT. Its protein is CASKDRNNSPLHF. The rearrangement joins TRBV6-5 to TRBJ1-6; possible D gene TRBD1, 5 bases. Germline V lookup: CDR1 MNHEY, CDR2 SVGAGI. V dropped 9 bases and J dropped 5 bases, with 11 bases sitting between them. This CDR3 is built from 13 residues.

The chain carries TRBV11-2 and TRBJ2-2, with TRBD1 matching over 8 bases. Germline V gene lookup returns CDR1 SGHAT and CDR2 FQNNGV. This CDR3 spans 17 amino acids. V lost 4 bases, J lost 3 bases, and 10 bases stayed unmatched. The CDR3 sequence is CASSSPTGAVDTGELFF. CDR3 DNA sequence: TGTGCCAGCAGCTCCCCGACAGGGGCGGTAGACACCGGGGAGCTGTTTTTT.

V is TRBV10-3 and J is TRBJ1-3; unclear D gene. Germline V gene sequence: CDR1 ENHRY, CDR2 SYGVKD. CDR3 length: 13 amino acids. V lost 7 bases to trimming and J lost 4 bases, with 11 bases between them. CDR3 in DNA: TGTGCCATCACCCCTGACACAGGAAACACCATATATTTT. It encodes CAITPDTGNTIYF.

The chain has TRBV28 and TRBJ1-2, with D possibly matching TRBD1 (6 bases). Trimming cost V 5 bases and J 4 bases, with 11 bases left between them. The germline CDR1 and CDR2 sequences are MDHEN and SYDVKM. The CDR3 length is 13 residues. CDR3 residues: CASSPQGIYGYTF. CDR3 in DNA: TGTGCCAGCAGTCCCCAGGGGATCTATGGCTACACCTTC.

The rearrangement joins TRBV15 to TRBJ2-4, with D maybe TRBD2 (5 bases). V was trimmed by 1 base and J by 0 bases, leaving 10 bases between them. The germline gives CDR1 LNHNV, CDR2 YYDKDF (reference sequence). The CDR3 has 16 amino acids. CDR3 amino acids: CATSRGSEGAKNIQYF. CDR3 DNA: TGTGCCACCAGCAGAGGCTCTGAGGGAGCCAAAAACATTCAGTACTTC.

This clone showed up just a few times. The chain combines TRBV19 with TRBJ1-2; TRBD1 matches 9 bases. V lost 5 bases, J lost 8 bases, and 6 bases stayed unmatched. This CDR3 is 13 amino acids long. CDR1 LNHDA and CDR2 SQIVND come from the germline V gene (reference sequence). CDR3 DNA sequence: TGTGCCAGTAGTCTCCGGACAGGGGAAGGCTACACCTTC. Protein product: CASSLRTGEGYTF.

The chain combines TRBV5-1 with TRBJ2-5, with D possibly matching TRBD1 (6 bases). Germline V CDR1 and CDR2: SGHRS, YFSETQ. V shed 1 base and J shed 2 bases, with 12 bases lying between them. The CDR3 loop spans 15 amino acids. Here the CDR3 DNA reads TGCGCCAGCAGCTTGTTGGGGGCAGGGCAAGAGACCCAGTACTTC. Translating it yields CASSLLGAGQETQYF. The entire variable domain, with the rest obtained from reference TRBV5-1 and TRBJ2-5, is as follows: KAGVTQTPRYLIKTRGQQVTLSCSPISGHRSVSWYQQTPGQGLQFLFEYFSETQRNKGNFPGRFSGRQFSNSRSEMNVSTLELGDSALYLCASSLLGAGQETQYFGPGTRLLVL.

Written as DNA, the CDR3 is TGTGCCAGCTCACCGTCCAGGACAGAGAACACCGGGGAGCTGTTTTTT. It codes for CASSPSRTENTGELFF. This chain connects TRBV18 to TRBJ2-2, with D possibly TRBD1 on 6 matching bases. CDR1 and CDR2 (germline): KGHSH, LQKENI. The CDR3 is made up of 16 amino acids. Deletions cut 3 bases from V and 1 base from J, with 12 bases between.

The chain has TRBV2 and TRBJ2-3; D may be TRBD2 (5 bases). V dropped 5 bases and J dropped 5 bases, with 20 bases sitting between them. The CDR3 is 16 residues long. Germline CDR1 reads SNHLY; CDR2 reads FYNNEI. The CDR3 DNA reads TGTGCCAGCAGTTTCCTGGGGAGCCCGACCGGAGATACGCAGTATTTT. It encodes CASSFLGSPTGDTQYF.

This clone was seen just once. The J gene is TRBJ2-5, the V gene TRBV4-3; the D gene is possibly TRBD1 (5 bases). This CDR3 comprises 14 residues. Germline lookup yields CDR1 LGHNA and CDR2 YSLEER. Trimming stripped 1 base from V and 2 bases from J, with 8 bases between. CDR3: CASSQVPGQETQYF. Here the CDR3 DNA reads TGCGCCAGCAGCCAAGTTCCAGGGCAAGAGACCCAGTACTTC.

V gene TRBV28 combines with J gene TRBJ1-4; 8 nucleotides match TRBD1. Germline V lookup: CDR1 MDHEN, CDR2 SYDVKM. Losses at the gene ends were 3 bases for V and 15 bases for J; bases not matched to a gene: 6. The CDR3 length is 12 residues. The DNA of the CDR3 is TGTGCCAGCAGTTTGGCAGGGGGCAGCGTGTTTTTT. It translates to CASSLAGGSVFF.

The V and J genes are TRBV7-9 and TRBJ2-1; 7 nucleotides line up with TRBD1. The junction had 2 bases not matched to a gene; V was cut back by 2 bases and J by 13 bases. The CDR3 is 11 residues long. From germline, CDR1 is SEHNR and CDR2 FQNEAQ (reference sequence). Written as DNA, the CDR3 is TGTGCCAGCAGCTTAAGGGACAGCCAGTTCTTC. This codes for CASSLRDSQFF.

The chain carries TRBV7-8 and TRBJ2-7, with TRBD1 as a possible D gene (6 bases). CDR1 is SGHVS and CDR2 is FQNEAQ in the germline V gene. This CDR3 has 14 amino acids. Between the trimmed V and J ends, which lost 6 bases and 0 bases, there was a span of 12 bases. CDR3 sequence (DNA): TGTGCCAGCAGATGGACAGTTAACTCCTACGAGCAGTACTTC. Its translation: CASRWTVNSYEQYF.

This sequence joins TRBV27 and TRBJ1-2; D unclear. This CDR3 comprises 13 residues. Germline assignment: CDR1 MNHEY and CDR2 SMNVEV (reference sequence). The ends were cut back, 3 bases at V and 8 bases at J, with 13 bases in the middle. CDR3: CASSFLGGGGYTF. DNA of the CDR3: TGTGCCAGCAGTTTCTTGGGCGGCGGGGGCTACACCTTC.

This chain uses TRBV7-2 with TRBJ1-2; D gene unclear. The V gene lost 5 bases and the J gene lost 4 bases, with 23 bases spanning the gap. CDR1 is SGHTA, CDR2 FQGNSA, per germline. The CDR3 runs to 17 residues. DNA for the CDR3: TGTGCCAGCAGCCTGGCTGTAACACAAGTGACTTCCTATGGCTACACCTTC. It codes for CASSLAVTQVTSYGYTF.

The J gene is TRBJ1-5, the V gene TRBV28; 10 bases are shared with TRBD1. CDR1 is MDHEN and CDR2 is SYDVKM in the germline V gene. V dropped 7 bases and J dropped 7; count of bases not matched to a gene: 10. CDR3 length equals 15 residues. The CDR3 spells CASILGQGVPQPQHF. The CDR3 region has the DNA TGTGCCAGCATCCTCGGACAGGGGGTCCCCCAGCCCCAGCATTTT.

This chain links TRBV19 with TRBJ2-1, with D possibly TRBD2 on 5 matching bases. Germline assignment: CDR1 LNHDA and CDR2 SQIVND (reference sequence). This CDR3 is 14 amino acids long. Trimming took 3 bases from V and 7 from J, leaving 13 bases between them. The CDR3 bases are TGTGCCAGTAGTATCCGGCTAGCATGGAATGAGCAGTTCTTC. This translates into CASSIRLAWNEQFF.

The gene calls are TRBV5-8 and TRBJ2-1; TRBD1 matches at 9 bases. The J segment lost 2 bases and the V segment lost 3 bases, leaving 3 bases of the junction unmatched. CDR3 size: 15 residues. Germline lookup yields CDR1 SGHTS and CDR2 YDEGEE. The CDR3 reads CASSSGTGTYNEQFF. The CDR3 nucleotides read TGTGCCAGCAGCTCTGGGACAGGGACCTACAATGAGCAGTTCTTC.

This clone was found a few times. This chain connects TRBV5-4 to TRBJ2-7, with 8 bases aligning to TRBD1. J gave up 5 bases and V 2 bases, and 9 bases lay outside the gene matches. This CDR3 has 15 amino acids. The germline V gene encodes CDR1 SGHNT and CDR2 YYREEE (reference sequence). The CDR3 DNA is TGTGCCAGCAGCTTTCCGAGACAGGGGAGCCACGAGCAGTACTTC. This translates into CASSFPRQGSHEQYF.

The rearrangement links TRBV10-3 to TRBJ2-2, with D maybe TRBD2 (7 bases). From germline, CDR1 is ENHRY and CDR2 SYGVKD. Trimming stripped 5 bases from V and 4 bases from J, with 14 bases between. The CDR3 has 15 residues. CDR3 coding DNA: TGTGCCATCAGTCCCCAACGGGGGGCCACCGGGGAGCTGTTTTTT. It specifies CAISPQRGATGELFF.

The CDR3: CASSQGGEMSGYTF. The CDR3 nucleotides read TGTGCCAGCAGCCAAGGCGGGGAAATGAGTGGCTACACCTTC. This chain joins TRBV6-5 and TRBJ1-2, with D hard to call. This CDR3 is 14 amino acids long. The V gene's germline CDR1 is MNHEY and CDR2 SVGAGI. The V and J ends lost 6 bases and 7 bases respectively, with 18 bases between them.

The chain uses TRBV30 and TRBJ1-1; D is unclear. The CDR3 contains 13 residues. V gave up 0 bases and J gave up 4 bases, with 9 bases separating them. Germline V gene data show CDR1 as GTSNPN and CDR2 as SVGIG (reference sequence). The CDR3 sequence: CAWSVSGVTEAFF. CDR3 DNA: TGTGCCTGGAGTGTTTCGGGTGTCACTGAAGCTTTCTTT.